These 20 T cell receptor beta chains were sequenced from one sample in a study of CD8 T cells in Susac syndrome. RNA amounts of about 0.5 to 1 ug underwent reverse transcription with random hexamers. A single record per CDR3 protein comes from TCRdb applying MiXCR to the immunoSEQ multiplex PCR reads. The sample shows hundreds of thousands of distinct CDR3 sequences, 80% to 90% of them seen only once. Sequences were obtained from CD8+ T cells from PBMCs. The receptors were sampled from a human donor with multiple sclerosis.

This clonotype was detected a few times. This sequence joins TRBV7-6 and TRBJ2-7; 14 bases fit TRBD2. Germline CDR1 SGHVS, CDR2 FNYEAQ. There are 17 residues in the CDR3. The trim removed 4 bases at V and 1 base at J, leaving 6 bases unmatched. DNA of the CDR3: TGTGCCAGCAGCTCACTGGGACTAGCGGGAGTGTCCTACGAGCAGTACTTC. Translating it yields CASSSLGLAGVSYEQYF.

The chain combines TRBV7-9 with TRBJ1-2; D gene ambiguous. This CDR3 is built from 13 residues. Germline values: CDR1 SEHNR, CDR2 FQNEAQ (reference sequence). V lost 1 base to trimming and J lost 5 bases, with 8 bases between them. CDR3: CASSLGQRYGYTF. CDR3 coding DNA: TGTGCCAGCAGCTTAGGGCAGAGGTATGGCTACACCTTC.

V gene TRBV18 combines with J gene TRBJ2-7, with D tentatively TRBD1 (5 bases). This CDR3 comprises 13 residues. Germline V gene lookup returns CDR1 KGHSH and CDR2 LQKENI. The V end was cut by 0 bases, the J end by 5 bases, with 8 bases between. In DNA form, the CDR3 reads TGTGCCAGCTCACCACCGGCAGGGAACGAGCAGTACTTC. It encodes CASSPPAGNEQYF.

The chain recombines TRBV28 with TRBJ2-7, with 7 bases identical to TRBD1. This CDR3 has 11 amino acids. Unmatched junction bases numbered 3, after V lost 3 bases and J lost 10 bases. Germline values: CDR1 MDHEN, CDR2 SYDVKM. CDR3 residues: CASSFRQGQYF. Here the CDR3 DNA reads TGTGCCAGCAGTTTCCGACAGGGTCAGTACTTC.

CDR3 sequence (DNA): TGTGCCAGCCAACCATCTACAGGAGACTTAATTTTCAATGAGCAGTTCTTC. It codes for CASQPSTGDLIFNEQFF. The chain uses TRBV27 and TRBJ2-1; tentative D call: TRBD1 (5 bases). CDR3 length equals 17 residues. Trimming took off 8 bases at V and 6 bases at J, with 26 bases between the two ends. Germline V CDR1 and CDR2: MNHEY, SMNVEV (reference sequence).

The chain joins TRBV7-9 to TRBJ2-1; no clear D. V was shortened by 8 bases and J by 8 bases, with 19 bases between the two germline ends. Germline-derived CDR1 and CDR2 are SEHNR and FQNEAQ (reference sequence). The CDR3 contains 14 residues. The CDR3 here is CASGPLRKRHEQFF. In nucleotides, the CDR3 is TGTGCCAGCGGACCACTCCGAAAGCGCCATGAGCAGTTCTTC.

This rearrangement joins TRBV27 to TRBJ1-2; D is undetermined. The CDR3 contains 14 residues. The germline V and J ends were trimmed by 6 bases and 0 bases, with 11 bases remaining between them. Germline V gives CDR1 MNHEY, CDR2 SMNVEV (reference sequence). The CDR3 DNA sequence: TGTGCCAGCAGGCAAGGATACACTAACTATGGCTACACCTTC. Amino acid sequence: CASRQGYTNYGYTF.

V and J are TRBV2 and TRBJ2-7, with 10 bases fitting TRBD2. The CDR3 is 15 amino acids. Germline assignment: CDR1 SNHLY and CDR2 FYNNEI. J gave up 5 bases and V 7 bases, and 11 bases lay outside the gene matches. The CDR3 loop is CASISPSGSPHEQYF. The DNA of the CDR3 is TGTGCCAGCATTTCCCCTAGCGGGAGTCCCCACGAGCAGTACTTC.

The J gene is TRBJ2-1, the V gene TRBV20-1; TRBD1 matches at 12 bases. The CDR3 consists of 15 residues. CDR1 DFQATT and CDR2 SNEGSKA come from the germline V gene (reference sequence). The V gene end was trimmed by 5 bases and the J gene end by 8 bases; junction bases not matched to a gene: 10. The CDR3 loop reads CSASPGQGAIDEQFF. As DNA, the CDR3 is TGCAGTGCTTCCCCGGGACAGGGGGCTATCGATGAGCAGTTCTTC.

The gene calls are TRBV5-1 and TRBJ2-1; D unresolved. V was trimmed by 0 bases and J by 0 bases, leaving 13 bases between them. Germline values: CDR1 SGHRS, CDR2 YFSETQ. The CDR3 sequence is 17 residues long. Here the CDR3 DNA reads TGCGCCAGCAGCTTGGAGAGCAGGCCAAGCTCCTACAATGAGCAGTTCTTC. Protein sequence: CASSLESRPSSYNEQFF.

The V call is TRBV5-4, the J call TRBJ1-2, with D possibly matching TRBD1 (5 bases). CDR1 SGHNT and CDR2 YYREEE come from the germline V gene (reference sequence). The CDR3 has 14 amino acids. V shed 0 bases and J shed 2 bases, with 8 bases lying between them. The CDR3 DNA sequence: TGTGCCAGCAGCTTGGCGGGGCCAAACTATGGCTACACCTTC. It is translated as CASSLAGPNYGYTF. Looking up the rest from reference TRBV5-4 and TRBJ1-2 gives the full variable domain: ETGVTQSPTHLIKTRGQQVTLRCSSQSGHNTVSWYQQALGQGPQFIFQYYREEENGRGNFPPRFSGLQFPNYSSELNVNALELDDSALYLCASSLAGPNYGYTFGSGTRLTVV.

This chain links TRBV4-1 with TRBJ1-2; D is uncertain. This CDR3 has 15 residues. In germline, CDR1 is MGHRA, CDR2 YSYEKL. V gave up 0 bases and J gave up 4 bases, with 12 bases separating them. The DNA of the CDR3 is TGCGCCAGCAGCCAAGAGCCTAACAGCCGCTATGGCTACACCTTC. This translates into CASSQEPNSRYGYTF.

The chain uses TRBV4-1 and TRBJ2-7, with D possibly being TRBD2 (6 bases). Trimming stripped 1 base from V and 4 bases from J, with 14 bases between. The CDR3 extends over 15 amino acids. Germline V CDR1 and CDR2: MGHRA, YSYEKL. As DNA, the CDR3 is TGCGCCAGCAGCCAAGTCGTCGGAGGGGAGTACGAGCAGTACTTC. This sequence encodes CASSQVVGGEYEQYF.

This clonotype was observed a handful of times. The genes are TRBV11-2 and TRBJ2-3, with TRBD2 matching over 8 bases. Germline CDR1 and CDR2: SGHAT and FQNNGV. After removal of 4 bases from V and 6 bases from J, the junction contained 9 bases not matched to a gene. The CDR3 runs 15 residues. The DNA of the CDR3 is TGTGCCAGCAGCTGGGCCCGGACTAGCCGGGATACGCAGTATTTT. This translates into CASSWARTSRDTQYF.

The chain is built from TRBV27 and TRBJ2-7, with D perhaps being TRBD1 or TRBD2 (5 bases each). The CDR3 totals 13 residues. V was clipped by 5 bases and J by 6 bases, with 14 bases between them. Germline loops: CDR1 MNHEY, CDR2 SMNVEV (reference sequence). The CDR3 DNA sequence: TGTGCCAGCAGTGTGGGACGGCGGCGCGAGCAGTACTTC. Translating gives CASSVGRRREQYF.

The rearrangement joins TRBV12-3 or TRBV12-4 to TRBJ2-7, with a possible D match to TRBD2 (5 bases). Trimming cost V 6 bases and J 3 bases, with 12 bases left between them. CDR3 size: 13 residues. CDR3 in DNA: TGTGCCAGCAGCGAAACTAGGGTCTACGAGCAGTACTTC. Translating gives CASSETRVYEQYF.

The rearrangement joins TRBV5-4 to TRBJ2-1; 10 bases map to TRBD2. Germline V gene lookup returns CDR1 SGHNT and CDR2 YYREEE (reference sequence). V gave up 4 bases and J gave up 8 bases; unmatched junction bases: 15. This CDR3 is built from 17 residues. The CDR3 spells CASSPDWQREGEDEQFF. CDR3 in DNA: TGTGCCAGCAGCCCCGACTGGCAGCGGGAGGGGGAGGATGAGCAGTTCTTC.

The chain joins TRBV9 to TRBJ2-2; D is uncertain. The germline V gene has CDR1 SGDLS and CDR2 YYNGEE. This CDR3 region has 14 residues. Trimming shortened V by 0 bases and J by 1 base, and 4 bases separated the two germline ends. The CDR3 spells CASSVEGNTGELFF. CDR3 bases: TGTGCCAGCAGCGTAGAGGGGAACACCGGGGAGCTGTTTTTT.

The chain employs TRBV7-2 and TRBJ1-5, with D maybe TRBD1 (6 bases). This CDR3 contains 15 residues. The germline V gene encodes CDR1 SGHTA and CDR2 FQGNSA. The V gene lost 5 bases and the J gene lost 2 bases, with 13 bases spanning the gap. CDR3 in amino acids: CASSNTGPGNQPQHF. As DNA, the CDR3 is TGTGCCAGCAGCAATACAGGGCCTGGCAATCAGCCCCAGCATTTT.

V gene TRBV28 combines with J gene TRBJ1-4; D is unclear. The CDR3 is 16 amino acids. CDR1 and CDR2 (germline): MDHEN, SYDVKM. V was cut by 6 bases and J by 2 bases, with 16 bases left in between. This CDR3 reads CASSSPRGATNEKLFF. Written as DNA, the CDR3 is TGTGCCAGCAGCTCCCCGAGAGGAGCGACTAATGAAAAACTGTTTTTT.